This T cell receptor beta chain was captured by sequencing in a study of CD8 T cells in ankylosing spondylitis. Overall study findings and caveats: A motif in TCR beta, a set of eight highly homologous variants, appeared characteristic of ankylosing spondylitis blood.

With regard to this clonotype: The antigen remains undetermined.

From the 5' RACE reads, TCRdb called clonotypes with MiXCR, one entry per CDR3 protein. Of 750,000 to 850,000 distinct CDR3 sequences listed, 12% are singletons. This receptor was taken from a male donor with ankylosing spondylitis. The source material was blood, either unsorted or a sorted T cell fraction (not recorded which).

The CDR3, as DNA: TGTGCCAGCAGTTCACCTGGACTAGTATCGACCTACGAGCAGTACTTC. Amino acids: CASSSPGLVSTYEQYF. The rearrangement links TRBV6-5 to TRBJ2-7, with TRBD2 matching over 7 bases. The CDR3 extends over 16 amino acids. Looked up from germline, CDR1 is MNHEY and CDR2 is SVGAGI. The J segment lost 2 bases and the V segment lost 4 bases, leaving 11 bases of the junction unmatched.